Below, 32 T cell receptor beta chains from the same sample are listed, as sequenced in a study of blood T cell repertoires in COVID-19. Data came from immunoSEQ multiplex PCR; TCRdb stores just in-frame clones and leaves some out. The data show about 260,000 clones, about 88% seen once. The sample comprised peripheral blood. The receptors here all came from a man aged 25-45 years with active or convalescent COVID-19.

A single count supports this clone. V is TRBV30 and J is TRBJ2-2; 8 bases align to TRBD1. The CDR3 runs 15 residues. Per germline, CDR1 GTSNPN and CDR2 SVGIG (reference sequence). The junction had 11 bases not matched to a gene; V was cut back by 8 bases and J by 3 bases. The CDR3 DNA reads TGTGCCGTAGCCCCCGGGACAGGTGACACCGGGGAGCTGTTTTTT. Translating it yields CAVAPGTGDTGELFF.

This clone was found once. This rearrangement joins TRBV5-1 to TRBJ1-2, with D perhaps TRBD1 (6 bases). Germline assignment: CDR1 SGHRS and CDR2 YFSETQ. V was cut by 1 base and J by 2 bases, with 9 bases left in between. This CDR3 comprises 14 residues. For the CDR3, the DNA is TGCGCCAGCAGCTTGCAGGGGTCAAACTATGGCTACACCTTC. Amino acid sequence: CASSLQGSNYGYTF.

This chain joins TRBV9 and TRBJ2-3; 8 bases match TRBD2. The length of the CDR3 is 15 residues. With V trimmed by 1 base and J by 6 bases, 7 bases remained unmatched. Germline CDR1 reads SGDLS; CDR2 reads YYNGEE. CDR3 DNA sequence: TGTGCCAGCAGCGTACGGGGGGGCGAGGTGGATACGCAGTATTTT. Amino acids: CASSVRGGEVDTQYF.

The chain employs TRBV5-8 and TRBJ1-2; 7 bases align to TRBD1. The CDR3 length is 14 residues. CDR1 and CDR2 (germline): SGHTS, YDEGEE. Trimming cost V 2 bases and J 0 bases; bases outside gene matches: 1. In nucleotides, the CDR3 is TGTGCCAGCAGCTTTGGGACAGCTAACTATGGCTACACCTTC. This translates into CASSFGTANYGYTF.

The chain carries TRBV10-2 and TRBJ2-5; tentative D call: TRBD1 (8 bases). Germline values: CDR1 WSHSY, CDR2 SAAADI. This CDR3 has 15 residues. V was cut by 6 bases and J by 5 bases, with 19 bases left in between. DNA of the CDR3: TGCGCCAGCAGGGAAACAGGGGGGGTTGGGGAGACCCAGTACTTC. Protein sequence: CASRETGGVGETQYF.

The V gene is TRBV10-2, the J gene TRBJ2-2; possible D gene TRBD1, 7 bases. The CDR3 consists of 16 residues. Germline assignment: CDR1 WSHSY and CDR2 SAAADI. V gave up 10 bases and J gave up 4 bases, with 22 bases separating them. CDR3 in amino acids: CATRRAGQGGTGELFF. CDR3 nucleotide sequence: TGCGCCACTCGTAGGGCGGGGCAGGGGGGCACCGGGGAGCTGTTTTTT.

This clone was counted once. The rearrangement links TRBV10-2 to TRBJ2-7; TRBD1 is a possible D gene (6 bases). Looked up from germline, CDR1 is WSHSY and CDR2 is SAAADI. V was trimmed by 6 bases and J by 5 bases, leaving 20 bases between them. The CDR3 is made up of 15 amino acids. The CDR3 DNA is TGCGCCAGCAGGGACCAGGGGATCCCCGGGAACGAGCAGTACTTC. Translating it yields CASRDQGIPGNEQYF.

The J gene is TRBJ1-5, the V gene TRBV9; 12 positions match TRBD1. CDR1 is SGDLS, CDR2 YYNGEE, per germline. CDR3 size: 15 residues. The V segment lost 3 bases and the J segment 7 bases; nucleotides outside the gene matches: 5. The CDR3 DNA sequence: TGTGCCAGCAGCGAGGGACAGGGGGCGACACAGCCCCAGCATTTT. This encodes CASSEGQGATQPQHF.

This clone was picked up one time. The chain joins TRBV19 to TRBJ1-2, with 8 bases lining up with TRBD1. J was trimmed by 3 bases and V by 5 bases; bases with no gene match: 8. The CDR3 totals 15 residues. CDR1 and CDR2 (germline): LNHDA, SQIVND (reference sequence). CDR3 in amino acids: CASSPKGQADYGYTF. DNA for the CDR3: TGTGCCAGTAGTCCTAAGGGACAGGCTGACTATGGCTACACCTTC.

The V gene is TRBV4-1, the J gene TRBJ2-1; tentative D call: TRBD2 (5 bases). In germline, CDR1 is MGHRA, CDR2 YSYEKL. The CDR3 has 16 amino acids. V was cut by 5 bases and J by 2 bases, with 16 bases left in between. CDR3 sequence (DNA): TGCGCCAGCAGCTCGCTTAGGACTCATACCTACAATGAGCAGTTCTTC. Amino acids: CASSSLRTHTYNEQFF.

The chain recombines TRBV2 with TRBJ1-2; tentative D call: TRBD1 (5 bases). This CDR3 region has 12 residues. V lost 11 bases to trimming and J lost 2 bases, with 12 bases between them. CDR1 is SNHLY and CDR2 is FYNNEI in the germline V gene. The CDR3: CAGGTENYGYTF. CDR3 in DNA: TGTGCCGGGGGGACGGAGAACTATGGCTACACCTTC.

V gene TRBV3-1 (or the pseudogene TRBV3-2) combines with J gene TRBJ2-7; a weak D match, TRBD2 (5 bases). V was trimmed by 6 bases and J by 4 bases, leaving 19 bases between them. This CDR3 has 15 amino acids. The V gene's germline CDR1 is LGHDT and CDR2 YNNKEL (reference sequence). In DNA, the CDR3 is TGTGCCAGCAGGGGTAGAGATAGCGAACCGTACGAGCAGTACTTC. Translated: CASRGRDSEPYEQYF.

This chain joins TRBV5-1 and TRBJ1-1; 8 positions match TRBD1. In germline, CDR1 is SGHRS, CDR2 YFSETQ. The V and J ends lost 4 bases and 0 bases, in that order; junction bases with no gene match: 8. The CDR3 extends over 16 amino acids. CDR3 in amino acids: CASSRTGGMLNTEAFF. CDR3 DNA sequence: TGCGCCAGCAGCAGAACAGGGGGAATGTTGAACACTGAAGCTTTCTTT.

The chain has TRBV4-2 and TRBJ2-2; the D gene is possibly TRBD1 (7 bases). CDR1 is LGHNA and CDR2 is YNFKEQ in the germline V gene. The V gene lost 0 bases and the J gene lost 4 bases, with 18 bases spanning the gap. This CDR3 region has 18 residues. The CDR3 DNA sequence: TGTGCCAGCAGCCAAGAAATGGAGGGGGCCTTGGGCACCGGGGAGCTGTTTTTT. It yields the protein CASSQEMEGALGTGELFF.

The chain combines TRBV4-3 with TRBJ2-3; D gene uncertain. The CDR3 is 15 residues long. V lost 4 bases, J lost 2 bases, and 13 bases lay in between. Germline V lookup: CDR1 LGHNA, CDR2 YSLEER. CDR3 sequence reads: CASSRAWPPTDTQYF. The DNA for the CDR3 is TGCGCCAGCAGCCGGGCTTGGCCCCCCACAGATACGCAGTATTTT.

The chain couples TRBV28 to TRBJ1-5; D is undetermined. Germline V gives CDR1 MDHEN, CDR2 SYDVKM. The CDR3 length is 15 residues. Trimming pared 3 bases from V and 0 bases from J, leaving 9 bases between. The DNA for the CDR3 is TGTGCCAGCAGTTTTGAAGCGTATAGCAATCAGCCCCAGCATTTT. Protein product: CASSFEAYSNQPQHF. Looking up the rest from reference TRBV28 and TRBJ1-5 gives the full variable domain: DVKVTQSSRYLVKRTGEKVFLECVQDMDHENMFWYRQDPGLGLRLIYFSYDVKMKEKGDIPEGYSVSREKKERFSLILESASTNQTSMYLCASSFEAYSNQPQHFGDGTRLSIL.

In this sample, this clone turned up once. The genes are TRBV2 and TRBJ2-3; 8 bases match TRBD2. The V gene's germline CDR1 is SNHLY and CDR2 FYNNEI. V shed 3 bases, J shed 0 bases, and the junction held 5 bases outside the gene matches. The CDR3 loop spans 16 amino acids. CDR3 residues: CASSEQTGGSTDTQYF. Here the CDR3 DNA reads TGTGCCAGCAGTGAGCAAACGGGGGGGAGCACAGATACGCAGTATTTT.

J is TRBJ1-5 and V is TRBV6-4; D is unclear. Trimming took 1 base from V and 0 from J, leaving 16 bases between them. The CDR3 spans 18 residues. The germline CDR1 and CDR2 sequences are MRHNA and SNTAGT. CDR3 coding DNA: TGTGCCAGCAGTGACTTCTGGGTCGGGTTTAATAGCAATCAGCCCCAGCATTTT. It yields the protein CASSDFWVGFNSNQPQHF.

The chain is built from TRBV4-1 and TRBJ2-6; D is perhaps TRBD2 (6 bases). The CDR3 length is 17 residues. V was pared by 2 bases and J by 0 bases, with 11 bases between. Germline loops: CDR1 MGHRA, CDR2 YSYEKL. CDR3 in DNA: TGCGCCAGCAGCCAAATGGGACTGGACTCTGGGGCCAACGTCCTGACTTTC. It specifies CASSQMGLDSGANVLTF.

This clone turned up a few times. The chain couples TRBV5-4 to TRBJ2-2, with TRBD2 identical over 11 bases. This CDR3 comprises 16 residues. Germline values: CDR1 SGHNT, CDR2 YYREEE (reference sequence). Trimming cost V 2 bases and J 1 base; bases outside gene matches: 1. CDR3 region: CASSFGLAGNTGELFF. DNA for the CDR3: TGTGCCAGCAGCTTCGGACTAGCGGGGAACACCGGGGAGCTGTTTTTT. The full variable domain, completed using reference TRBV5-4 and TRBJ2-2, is ETGVTQSPTHLIKTRGQQVTLRCSSQSGHNTVSWYQQALGQGPQFIFQYYREEENGRGNFPPRFSGLQFPNYSSELNVNALELDDSALYLCASSFGLAGNTGELFFGEGSRLTVL.

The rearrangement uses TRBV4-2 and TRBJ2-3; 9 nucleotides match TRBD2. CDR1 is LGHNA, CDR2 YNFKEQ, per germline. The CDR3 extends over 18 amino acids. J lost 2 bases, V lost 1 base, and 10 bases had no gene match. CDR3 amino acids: CASSQVYSRGGDTDTQYF. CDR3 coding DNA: TGTGCCAGCAGCCAAGTTTATTCGCGGGGGGGGGACACAGATACGCAGTATTTT.

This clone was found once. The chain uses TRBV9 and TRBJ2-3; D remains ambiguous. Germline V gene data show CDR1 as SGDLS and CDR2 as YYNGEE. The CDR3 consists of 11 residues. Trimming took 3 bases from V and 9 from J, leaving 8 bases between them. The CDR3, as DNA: TGTGCCAGCAGCGGTAGTAACACGCAGTATTTT. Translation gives CASSGSNTQYF.

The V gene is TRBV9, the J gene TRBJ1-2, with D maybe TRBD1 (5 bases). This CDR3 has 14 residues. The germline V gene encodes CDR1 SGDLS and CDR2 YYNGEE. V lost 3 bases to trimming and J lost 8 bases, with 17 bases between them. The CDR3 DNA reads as TGTGCCAGCAGCGCCAGGGATAGTTGGAAGGGCTACACCTTC. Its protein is CASSARDSWKGYTF.

DNA for the CDR3: TGTGCCAGCAGTCTACTAGCGGGGGGTGGCGAGCAGTACTTC. It encodes CASSLLAGGGEQYF. The chain recombines TRBV6-5 with TRBJ2-7, with 12 bases that match TRBD2. This CDR3 spans 14 amino acids. Germline lookup yields CDR1 MNHEY and CDR2 SVGAGI. The V segment lost 5 bases and the J segment 6 bases; nucleotides outside the gene matches: 5.

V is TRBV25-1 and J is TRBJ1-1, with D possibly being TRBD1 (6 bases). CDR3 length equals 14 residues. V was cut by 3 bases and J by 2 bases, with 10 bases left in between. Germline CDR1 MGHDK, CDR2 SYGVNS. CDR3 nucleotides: TGTGCCAGCAGTGAGTACAGGGAAAACACTGAAGCTTTCTTT. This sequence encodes CASSEYRENTEAFF. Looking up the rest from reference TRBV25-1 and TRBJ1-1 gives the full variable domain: EADIYQTPRYLVIGTGKKITLECSQTMGHDKMYWYQQDPGMELHLIHYSYGVNSTEKGDLSSESTVSRIRTEHFPLTLESARPSHTSQYLCASSEYRENTEAFFGQGTRLTVV.

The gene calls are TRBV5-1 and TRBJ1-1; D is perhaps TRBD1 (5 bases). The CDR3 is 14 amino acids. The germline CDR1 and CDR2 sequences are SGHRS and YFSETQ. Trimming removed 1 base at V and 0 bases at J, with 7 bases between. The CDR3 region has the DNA TGCGCCAGCAGCTTGACAGGCGTGAACACTGAAGCTTTCTTT. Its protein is CASSLTGVNTEAFF.

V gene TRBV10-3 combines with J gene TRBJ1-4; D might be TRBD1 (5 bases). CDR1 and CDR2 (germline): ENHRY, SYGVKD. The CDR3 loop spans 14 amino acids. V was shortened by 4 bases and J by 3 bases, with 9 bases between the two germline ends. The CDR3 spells CAISGGEPNEKLFF. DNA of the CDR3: TGTGCCATCAGTGGGGGGGAGCCTAATGAAAAACTGTTTTTT.

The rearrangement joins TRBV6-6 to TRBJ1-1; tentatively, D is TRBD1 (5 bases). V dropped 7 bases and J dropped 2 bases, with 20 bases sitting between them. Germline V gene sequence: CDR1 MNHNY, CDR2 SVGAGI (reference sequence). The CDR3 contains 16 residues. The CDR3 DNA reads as TGTGCCAGCACCGGCCAGTACCTCCAGGGCAACACTGAAGCTTTCTTT. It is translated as CASTGQYLQGNTEAFF.

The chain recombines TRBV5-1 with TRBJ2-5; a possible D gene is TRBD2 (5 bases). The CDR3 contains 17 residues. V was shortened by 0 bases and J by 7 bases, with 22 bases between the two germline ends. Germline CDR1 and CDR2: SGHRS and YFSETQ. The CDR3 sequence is CASSLEGSGLIITTQYF. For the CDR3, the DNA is TGCGCCAGCAGCTTGGAAGGGTCTGGACTGATAATAACGACCCAGTACTTC.

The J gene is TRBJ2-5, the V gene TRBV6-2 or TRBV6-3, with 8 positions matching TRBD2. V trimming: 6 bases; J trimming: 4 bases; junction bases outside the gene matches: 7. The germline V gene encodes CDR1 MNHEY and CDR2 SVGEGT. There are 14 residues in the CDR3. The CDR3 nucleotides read TGTGCCAGCAGCCAACATCTAGCGGGAGAGACCCAGTACTTC. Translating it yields CASSQHLAGETQYF.

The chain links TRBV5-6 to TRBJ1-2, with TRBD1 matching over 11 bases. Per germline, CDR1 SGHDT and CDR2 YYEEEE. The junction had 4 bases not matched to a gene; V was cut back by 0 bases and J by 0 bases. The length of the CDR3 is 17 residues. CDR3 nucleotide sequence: TGTGCCAGCAGCTTGGTGTGGGGACAGGGGGCTAACTATGGCTACACCTTC. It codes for CASSLVWGQGANYGYTF.

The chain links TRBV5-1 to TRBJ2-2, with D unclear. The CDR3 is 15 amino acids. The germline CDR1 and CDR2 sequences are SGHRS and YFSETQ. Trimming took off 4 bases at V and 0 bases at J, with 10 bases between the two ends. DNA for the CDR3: TGCGCCAGCAGCACCTTAGCTCCGAACACCGGGGAGCTGTTTTTT. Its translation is CASSTLAPNTGELFF. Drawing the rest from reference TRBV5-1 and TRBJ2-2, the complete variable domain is KAGVTQTPRYLIKTRGQQVTLSCSPISGHRSVSWYQQTPGQGLQFLFEYFSETQRNKGNFPGRFSGRQFSNSRSEMNVSTLELGDSALYLCASSTLAPNTGELFFGEGSRLTVL.